These 25 T cell receptor beta chains were all obtained from the same sample, sequenced in a study of cytomegalovirus exposure and HLA in healthy donors. Vbeta (60) and Jbeta (13) primers were used in the PCR. Measured with immunoSEQ multiplex PCR; TCRdb has only the in-frame clones, and not every one. The data show more than 65,000 clones, less than 80% seen once. The sample comprised PBMCs. The origin of the receptors is a woman in her fifties or sixties in good health and CMV-seropositive.

V gene TRBV13 combines with J gene TRBJ1-2; 8 nucleotides align to TRBD1. CDR1 and CDR2 from the germline V gene are PRHDT and FYEKMQ (reference sequence). Unmatched junction bases numbered 1, after V lost 4 bases and J lost 0 bases. There are 14 residues in the CDR3. In DNA, the CDR3 is TGTGCCAGCAGCTCGACAGGGGCTAACTATGGCTACACCTTC. It codes for CASSSTGANYGYTF.

This clone was recorded a few times. The chain employs TRBV7-9 and TRBJ1-2; D is unresolved. Germline V gives CDR1 SEHNR, CDR2 FQNEAQ (reference sequence). The CDR3 runs to 11 residues. V was cut by 8 bases and J by 2 bases, with 6 bases left in between. DNA of the CDR3: TGTGCCAGCGGCGGGAACTATGGCTACACCTTC. Translation gives CASGGNYGYTF. Variable domain in full (rest from reference TRBV7-9 and TRBJ1-2): DTGVSQNPRHKITKRGQNVTFRCDPISEHNRLYWYRQTLGQGPEFLTYFQNEAQLEKSRLLSDRFSAERPKGSFSTLEIQRTEQGDSAMYLCASGGNYGYTFGSGTRLTVV.

This chain uses TRBV2 with TRBJ2-5, with 9 bases aligning to TRBD2. V lost 4 bases, J lost 1 base, and 4 bases stayed unmatched. From germline, CDR1 is SNHLY and CDR2 FYNNEI. This CDR3 contains 15 residues. The DNA of the CDR3 is TGTGCCAGCAGTGGGACTAGCGCCTCCCAAGAGACCCAGTACTTC. This gives the protein CASSGTSASQETQYF.

In its sample, this clone was seen a few times. The chain recombines TRBV19 with TRBJ1-2; 9 bases align to TRBD1. The CDR3 covers 15 residues. Germline lookup yields CDR1 LNHDA and CDR2 SQIVND (reference sequence). V shed 3 bases and J 2 bases; nucleotides not matched to a gene: 4. The CDR3 loop is CASSIQTGGNYGYTF. The CDR3 coding sequence is TGTGCCAGTAGTATCCAGACAGGGGGAAACTATGGCTACACCTTC.

CDR3 protein: CASRGQANQPQHF. For the CDR3, the DNA is TGTGCCTCCAGGGGGCAGGCCAATCAGCCCCAGCATTTT. The rearrangement joins TRBV2 to TRBJ1-5; 8 nucleotides match TRBD1. The germline CDR1 and CDR2 sequences are SNHLY and FYNNEI. This CDR3 comprises 13 residues. V lost 11 bases to trimming and J lost 3 bases; unmatched junction nucleotides: 6.

The V call is TRBV19, the J call TRBJ2-7; D remains ambiguous. The germline V gene has CDR1 LNHDA and CDR2 SQIVND (reference sequence). Trimming removed 9 bases from V and 6 bases from J, with 18 bases in between. This CDR3 contains 13 residues. The CDR3 DNA follows: TGTGCCAGCGCATTCTCCGGGTCTGGCGAGCAGTACTTC. Translation gives CASAFSGSGEQYF. Variable domain in full (rest from reference TRBV19 and TRBJ2-7): DGGITQSPKYLFRKEGQNVTLSCEQNLNHDAMYWYRQDPGQGLRLIYYSQIVNDFQKGDIAEGYSVSREKKESFPLTVTSAQKNPTAFYLCASAFSGSGEQYFGPGTRLTVT.

The rearrangement joins TRBV2 to TRBJ2-3, with 10 bases fitting TRBD2. The trim removed 9 bases at V and 6 bases at J, leaving 18 bases unmatched. The CDR3 runs to 17 residues. The germline CDR1 and CDR2 sequences are SNHLY and FYNNEI. CDR3: CASLRGYSGGPPDTQYF. The CDR3 DNA follows: TGTGCCAGTTTGAGAGGATATAGCGGGGGGCCCCCGGATACGCAGTATTTT.

This chain uses TRBV29-1 with TRBJ1-2, with TRBD1 matching 7 bases. V trimming: 4 bases; J trimming: 0 bases; junction bases outside the gene matches: 5. The CDR3 spans 14 residues. Germline CDR1 and CDR2: SQVTM and ANQGSEA. Here the CDR3 reads CSVATGTANYGYTF. The CDR3 DNA reads TGCAGCGTTGCCACAGGGACAGCTAACTATGGCTACACCTTC.

This CDR3 reads CASSPDSVPSTDTQYF. The CDR3 nucleotides are TGTGCCAGCAGCCCCGATAGCGTCCCTAGCACAGATACGCAGTATTTT. The chain combines TRBV27 with TRBJ2-3, with D perhaps matching TRBD2 (5 bases). This CDR3 has 16 amino acids. V lost 6 bases, J lost 0 bases, and 16 bases lay in between. Germline values: CDR1 MNHEY, CDR2 SMNVEV (reference sequence).

The V gene is TRBV9, the J gene TRBJ2-3; D uncertain. V was shortened by 0 bases and J by 0 bases, with 5 bases between the two germline ends. The CDR3 runs 14 residues. CDR1 and CDR2 from the germline V gene are SGDLS and YYNGEE. The CDR3 here is CASSVGTSTDTQYF. As DNA, the CDR3 is TGTGCCAGCAGCGTAGGAACAAGCACAGATACGCAGTATTTT.

This chain links TRBV28 with TRBJ1-2, with a possible D match to TRBD1 (6 bases). Trimming pared 2 bases from V and 7 bases from J, leaving 14 bases between. The CDR3 totals 14 residues. CDR1 MDHEN and CDR2 SYDVKM come from the germline V gene. The CDR3 nucleotides read TGTGCCAGCAGTTTAGACACAGGGAGTGGTGGCTACACCTTC. Its translation: CASSLDTGSGGYTF.

This rearrangement joins TRBV6-5 to TRBJ1-2; D unresolved. Germline V CDR1 and CDR2: MNHEY, SVGAGI. V gave up 5 bases and J gave up 8 bases, with 18 bases separating them. The CDR3 has 14 amino acids. CDR3 bases: TGTGCCAGCAGTGAATCGAACCCCTTCGGGGGCTACACCTTC. Translation gives CASSESNPFGGYTF.

This clone appeared a few times. The V call is TRBV7-9, the J call TRBJ2-7; TRBD2 aligns across 16 bases. CDR3 length: 17 residues. Germline V gene lookup returns CDR1 SEHNR and CDR2 FQNEAQ (reference sequence). In DNA, the CDR3 is TGTTCCAGCAGCTTCGGTGGGACTAGCGGGGGGGGATACGAGCAGTACGTC. As protein: CSSSFGGTSGGGYEQYV.

This clone was recorded once. The rearrangement links TRBV2 to TRBJ2-7; 7 nucleotides line up with TRBD1. Per germline, CDR1 SNHLY and CDR2 FYNNEI. V shed 3 bases and J 6 bases; nucleotides not matched to a gene: 11. This CDR3 contains 15 residues. CDR3 nucleotide sequence: TGTGCCAGCAGTGAGTTAGCCGACAGGGTGGGCGAGCAGTACTTC. Its translation: CASSELADRVGEQYF.

This clone came up once. The V gene is TRBV7-2, the J gene TRBJ1-4; D remains ambiguous. The V and J ends lost 5 bases and 4 bases respectively, with 14 bases between them. CDR1 is SGHTA and CDR2 is FQGNSA in the germline V gene. The CDR3 loop spans 15 amino acids. CDR3 sequence (DNA): TGTGCCAGCAGCCTGACGGGAGCTTTTAATGAAAAACTGTTTTTT. Translated: CASSLTGAFNEKLFF.

This clone turned up a few times. As DNA, the CDR3 is TGCGCCAGCAGCTTAAAGGGGCCGCCGAACACTGAAGCTTTCTTT. It translates to CASSLKGPPNTEAFF. The chain combines TRBV5-1 with TRBJ1-1; D is perhaps TRBD1 (5 bases). V lost 2 bases and J 1 base, leaving 12 bases between the germline ends. Germline assignment: CDR1 SGHRS and CDR2 YFSETQ. The CDR3 is made up of 15 amino acids.

V gene TRBV6-1 combines with J gene TRBJ2-4; D perhaps matches TRBD1 (6 bases). Germline CDR1 reads MNHNS; CDR2 reads SASEGT. Trimming stripped 0 bases from V and 2 bases from J, with 8 bases between. CDR3 length equals 15 residues. In DNA, the CDR3 is TGTGCCAGCAGTGAAGCGACAGGTCCCAAAAACATTCAGTACTTC. It specifies CASSEATGPKNIQYF.

The CDR3 bases are TGTGCCAGCAGAGGGACAGGGGTCGAGGGTGAGCAGTTCTTC. It codes for CASRGTGVEGEQFF. The chain has TRBV2 and TRBJ2-1, with TRBD1 identical over 10 bases. CDR1 is SNHLY and CDR2 is FYNNEI in the germline V gene. V lost 6 bases and J lost 9; bases outside the gene matches: 8. This CDR3 is 14 amino acids long.

The rearrangement uses TRBV28 and TRBJ2-7; weak D call: TRBD2 (6 bases). Between the trimmed V and J ends, which lost 5 bases and 5 bases, there was a span of 19 bases. The CDR3 contains 15 residues. Germline values: CDR1 MDHEN, CDR2 SYDVKM. The CDR3 here is CASSPSGIGGDEQYV. The CDR3 DNA is TGTGCCAGCAGTCCATCGGGGATCGGAGGGGACGAGCAGTACGTC.

V gene TRBV27 combines with J gene TRBJ2-1; possibly TRBD2 for D (7 bases). This CDR3 is 13 amino acids long. Germline V gene data show CDR1 as MNHEY and CDR2 as SMNVEV (reference sequence). Trimming shortened V by 7 bases and J by 8 bases, and 15 bases separated the two germline ends. The CDR3 spells CASTRGPTDEQFF. The CDR3 bases are TGTGCCAGCACGCGGGGGCCCACGGATGAGCAGTTCTTC.

This rearrangement joins TRBV4-1 to TRBJ2-2, with TRBD1 as a possible D gene (6 bases). Germline V gene lookup returns CDR1 MGHRA and CDR2 YSYEKL. This CDR3 has 16 amino acids. V was pared by 3 bases and J by 7 bases, with 18 bases between. The CDR3, as DNA: TGCGCCAGCAGCCAGGGAATTTTCCAGGGGATCGGGGAGCTGTTTTTT. It translates to CASSQGIFQGIGELFF.

The chain recombines TRBV5-1 with TRBJ2-2; D is ambiguous. Germline loops: CDR1 SGHRS, CDR2 YFSETQ. V lost 6 bases and J lost 4, with 13 bases in between. There are 14 residues in the CDR3. The CDR3 bases are TGCGCCAGCATCCTTGGGTCTAGCACCGGGGAGCTGTTTTTT. It specifies CASILGSSTGELFF.

This clone was counted only a few times. The genes are TRBV5-6 and TRBJ2-3; 7 nucleotides match TRBD1. V was pared by 4 bases and J by 4 bases, with 15 bases of the junction left unmatched. CDR1 and CDR2 (germline): SGHDT, YYEEEE. This CDR3 comprises 17 residues. CDR3 region: CASSAGTVIAGADTQYF. The CDR3 DNA reads as TGTGCCAGCAGCGCCGGGACAGTAATTGCCGGGGCAGATACGCAGTATTTT. The whole variable domain, remainder taken from reference TRBV5-6 and TRBJ2-3, is DAGVTQSPTHLIKTRGQQVTLRCSPKSGHDTVSWYQQALGQGPQFIFQYYEEEERQRGNFPDRFSGHQFPNYSSELNVNALLLGDSALYLCASSAGTVIAGADTQYFGPGTRLTVL.

The table lists this clone with a few counts. V and J are TRBV5-1 and TRBJ2-2; TRBD2 might be the D (7 bases). The V end lost 7 bases, the J end lost 3 bases, and 16 bases lay between the germline ends. Per the germline V gene, CDR1 is SGHRS and CDR2 is YFSETQ. This CDR3 has 15 amino acids. CDR3 loop: CASSGGGLDTGELFF. The CDR3 DNA is TGCGCCAGCTCCGGCGGGGGCCTCGACACCGGGGAGCTGTTTTTT.

The sample holds one count of this clone. The rearrangement links TRBV28 to TRBJ1-1; 7 bases agree with TRBD1. After removal of 6 bases from V and 4 bases from J, the junction contained 5 bases not matched to a gene. Germline loops: CDR1 MDHEN, CDR2 SYDVKM. The CDR3 extends over 13 amino acids. CDR3 region: CASRPPGGTEAFF. CDR3 coding DNA: TGTGCCAGCAGGCCCCCAGGGGGCACTGAAGCTTTCTTT.